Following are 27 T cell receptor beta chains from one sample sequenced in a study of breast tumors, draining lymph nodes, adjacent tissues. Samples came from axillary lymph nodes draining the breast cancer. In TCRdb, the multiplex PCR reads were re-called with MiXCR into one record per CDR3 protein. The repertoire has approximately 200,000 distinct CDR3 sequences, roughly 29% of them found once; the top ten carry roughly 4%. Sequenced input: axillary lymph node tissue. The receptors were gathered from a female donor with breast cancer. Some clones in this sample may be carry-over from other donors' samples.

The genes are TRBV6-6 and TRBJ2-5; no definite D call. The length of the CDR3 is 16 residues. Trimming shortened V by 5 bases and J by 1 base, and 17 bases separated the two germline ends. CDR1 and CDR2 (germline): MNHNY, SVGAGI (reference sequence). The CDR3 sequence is CASSPPPPAPQETQYF. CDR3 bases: TGTGCCAGCAGTCCCCCCCCTCCAGCGCCCCAAGAGACCCAGTACTTC.

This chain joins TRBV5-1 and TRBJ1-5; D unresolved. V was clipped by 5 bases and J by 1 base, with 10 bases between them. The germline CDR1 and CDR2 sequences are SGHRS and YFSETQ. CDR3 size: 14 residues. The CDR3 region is CASSPGESNQPQHF. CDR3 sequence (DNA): TGCGCCAGCAGTCCTGGGGAGAGCAATCAGCCCCAGCATTTT.

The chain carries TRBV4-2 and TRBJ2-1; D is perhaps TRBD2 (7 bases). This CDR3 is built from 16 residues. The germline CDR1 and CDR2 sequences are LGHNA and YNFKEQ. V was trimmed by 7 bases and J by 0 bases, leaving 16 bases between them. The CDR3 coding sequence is TGTGCCAGCAACCTTAGGGGGGGGAGCTCCTACAATGAGCAGTTCTTC. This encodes CASNLRGGSSYNEQFF.

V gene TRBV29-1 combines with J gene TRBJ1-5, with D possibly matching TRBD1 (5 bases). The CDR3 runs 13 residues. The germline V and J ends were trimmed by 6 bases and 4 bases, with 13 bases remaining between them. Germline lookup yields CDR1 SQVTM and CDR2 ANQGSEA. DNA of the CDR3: TGCAGCGTCTCCGGGGGGGGAAATCAGCCCCAGCATTTT. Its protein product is CSVSGGGNQPQHF. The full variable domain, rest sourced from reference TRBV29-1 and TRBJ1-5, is SAVISQKPSRDICQRGTSLTIQCQVDSQVTMMFWYRQQPGQSLTLIATANQGSEATYESGFVIDKFPISRPNLTFSTLTVSNMSPEDSSIYLCSVSGGGNQPQHFGDGTRLSIL.

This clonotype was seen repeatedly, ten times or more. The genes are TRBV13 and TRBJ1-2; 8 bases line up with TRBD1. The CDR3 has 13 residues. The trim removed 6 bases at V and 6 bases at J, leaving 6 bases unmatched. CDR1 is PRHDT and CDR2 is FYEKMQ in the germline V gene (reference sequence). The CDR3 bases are TGTGCCAGCAGTCTCAGGGGGCTCGATGGCTACACCTTC. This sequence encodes CASSLRGLDGYTF.

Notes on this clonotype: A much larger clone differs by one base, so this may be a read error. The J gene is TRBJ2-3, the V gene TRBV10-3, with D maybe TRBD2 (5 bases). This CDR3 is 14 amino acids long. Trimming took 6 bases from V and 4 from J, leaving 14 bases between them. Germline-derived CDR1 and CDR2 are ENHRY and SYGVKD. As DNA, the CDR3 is TGTGCCATCAGAGGATCCCCCGGGGCAGATACGCAGTATTTT. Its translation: CAIRGSPGADTQYF.

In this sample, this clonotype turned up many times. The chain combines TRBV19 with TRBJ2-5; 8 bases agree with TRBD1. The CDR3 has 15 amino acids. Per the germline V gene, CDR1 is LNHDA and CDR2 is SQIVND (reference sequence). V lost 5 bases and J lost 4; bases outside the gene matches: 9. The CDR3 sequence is CASSLPTGGGETQYF. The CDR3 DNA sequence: TGTGCCAGTAGTCTGCCAACAGGGGGAGGAGAGACCCAGTACTTC. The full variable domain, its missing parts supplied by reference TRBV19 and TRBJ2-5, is DGGITQSPKYLFRKEGQNVTLSCEQNLNHDAMYWYRQDPGQGLRLIYYSQIVNDFQKGDIAEGYSVSREKKESFPLTVTSAQKNPTAFYLCASSLPTGGGETQYFGPGTRLLVL.

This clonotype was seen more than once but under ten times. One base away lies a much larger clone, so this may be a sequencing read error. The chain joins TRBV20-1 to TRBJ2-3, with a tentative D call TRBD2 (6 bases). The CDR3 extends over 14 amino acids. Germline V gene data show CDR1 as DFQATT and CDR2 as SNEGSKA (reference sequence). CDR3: CSASRGTSTATQYF. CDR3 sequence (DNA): TGCAGTGCTAGCCGGGGGACCTCCACAGCTACGCAGTATTTT.

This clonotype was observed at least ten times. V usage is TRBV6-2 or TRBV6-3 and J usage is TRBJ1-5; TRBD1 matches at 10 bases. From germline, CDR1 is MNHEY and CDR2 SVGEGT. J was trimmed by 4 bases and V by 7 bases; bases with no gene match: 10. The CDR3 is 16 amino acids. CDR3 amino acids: CASTPRGQGKNQPQHF. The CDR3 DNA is TGTGCCAGCACTCCCCGGGGACAGGGGAAAAATCAGCCCCAGCATTTT.

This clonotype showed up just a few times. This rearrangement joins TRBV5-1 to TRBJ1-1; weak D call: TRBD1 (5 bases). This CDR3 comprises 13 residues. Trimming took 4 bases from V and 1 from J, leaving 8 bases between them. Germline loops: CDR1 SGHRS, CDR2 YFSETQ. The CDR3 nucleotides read TGCGCCAGCAGCCAAGACAGGAACACTGAAGCTTTCTTT. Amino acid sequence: CASSQDRNTEAFF.

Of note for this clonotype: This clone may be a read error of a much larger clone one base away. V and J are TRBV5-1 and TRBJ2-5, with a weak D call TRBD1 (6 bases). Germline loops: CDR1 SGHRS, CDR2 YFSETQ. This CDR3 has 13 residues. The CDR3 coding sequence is TGCGCCAGCAGCTGGACAGCCCAAGAGACCCAGGACTTC. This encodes CASSWTAQETQDF.

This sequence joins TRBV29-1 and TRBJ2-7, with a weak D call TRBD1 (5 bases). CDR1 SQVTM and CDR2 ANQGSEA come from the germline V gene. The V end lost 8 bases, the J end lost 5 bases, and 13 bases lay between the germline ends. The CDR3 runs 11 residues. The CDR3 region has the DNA TGCAGCTTGCAGGGTAGGGACGAGCAGTACTTC. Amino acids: CSLQGRDEQYF.

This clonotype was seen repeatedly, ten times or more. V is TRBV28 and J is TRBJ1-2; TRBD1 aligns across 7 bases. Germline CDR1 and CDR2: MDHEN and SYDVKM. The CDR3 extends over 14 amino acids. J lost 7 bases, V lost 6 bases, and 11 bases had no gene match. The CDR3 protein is CASRPGQHVGGYTF. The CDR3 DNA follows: TGTGCCAGCAGACCGGGACAGCATGTGGGTGGCTACACCTTC.

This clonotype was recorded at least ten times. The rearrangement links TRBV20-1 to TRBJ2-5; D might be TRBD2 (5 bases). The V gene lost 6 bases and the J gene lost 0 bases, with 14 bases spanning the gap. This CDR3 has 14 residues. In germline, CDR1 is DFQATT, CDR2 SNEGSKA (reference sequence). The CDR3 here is CSAQHPGNQETQYF. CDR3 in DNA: TGCAGTGCACAACATCCGGGAAACCAAGAGACCCAGTACTTC.

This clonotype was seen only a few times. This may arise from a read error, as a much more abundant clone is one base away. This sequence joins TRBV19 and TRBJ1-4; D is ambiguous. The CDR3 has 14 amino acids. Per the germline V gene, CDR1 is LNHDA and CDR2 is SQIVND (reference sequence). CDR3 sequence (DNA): TGTGCCAGTAGTATAGTTAATTCTAATGAAAAACCGTTTTTT. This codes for CASSIVNSNEKPFF.

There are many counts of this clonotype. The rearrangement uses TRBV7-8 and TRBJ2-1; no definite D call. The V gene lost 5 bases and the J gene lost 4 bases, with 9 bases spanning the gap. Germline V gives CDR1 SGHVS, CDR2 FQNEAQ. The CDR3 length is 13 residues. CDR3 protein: CASSTGRYNEQFF. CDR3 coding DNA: TGTGCCAGCAGCACCGGGCGTTACAATGAGCAGTTCTTC.

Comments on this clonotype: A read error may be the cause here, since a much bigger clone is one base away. CDR3 protein: CASSQLDRDEKLFF. In DNA, the CDR3 is TGTGCCAGCAGCCAACTGGACAGGGATGAAAAACTGTTTTTT. This chain connects TRBV3-1 to TRBJ1-4; TRBD1 agrees at 8 bases. V was pared by 2 bases and J by 6 bases, with 2 bases of the junction left unmatched. Germline-derived CDR1 and CDR2 are LGHDT and YNNKEL (reference sequence). The CDR3 is made up of 14 amino acids.

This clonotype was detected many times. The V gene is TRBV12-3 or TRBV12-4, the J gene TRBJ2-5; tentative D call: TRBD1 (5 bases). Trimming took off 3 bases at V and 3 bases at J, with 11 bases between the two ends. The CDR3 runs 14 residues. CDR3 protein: CASSFKLREETQYF. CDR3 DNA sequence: TGTGCCAGCAGTTTTAAGCTCAGGGAAGAGACCCAGTACTTC.

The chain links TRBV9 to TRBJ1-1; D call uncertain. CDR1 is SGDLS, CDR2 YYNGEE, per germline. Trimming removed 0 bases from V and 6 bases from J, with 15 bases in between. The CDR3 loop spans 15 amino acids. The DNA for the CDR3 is TGTGCCAGCAGCGTAGTTGCAGGATGGAAGGCTGAAGCTTTCTTT. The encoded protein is CASSVVAGWKAEAFF.

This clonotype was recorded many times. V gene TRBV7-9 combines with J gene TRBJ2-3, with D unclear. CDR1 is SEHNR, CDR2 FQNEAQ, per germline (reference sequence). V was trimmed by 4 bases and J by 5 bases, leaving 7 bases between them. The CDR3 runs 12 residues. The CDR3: CASSSVQDTQYF. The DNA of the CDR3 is TGTGCCAGCAGCTCGGTCCAAGATACGCAGTATTTT.

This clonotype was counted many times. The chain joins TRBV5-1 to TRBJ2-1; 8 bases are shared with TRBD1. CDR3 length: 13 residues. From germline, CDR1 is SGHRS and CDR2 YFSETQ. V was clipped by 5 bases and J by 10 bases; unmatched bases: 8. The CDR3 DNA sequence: TGCGCCAGCAGAAGGGACAGGCATTGGGAGCAGTTCTTC. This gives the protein CASRRDRHWEQFF.

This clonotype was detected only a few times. CDR3: CASSENQGTEAFF. The CDR3 coding sequence is TGCGCCAGCAGTGAGAATCAGGGGACTGAAGCTTTCTTT. This chain connects TRBV10-2 to TRBJ1-1; D may be TRBD1 (6 bases). V lost 2 bases to trimming and J lost 5 bases, with 9 bases between them. The CDR3 is 13 amino acids. Germline V gives CDR1 WSHSY, CDR2 SAAADI.

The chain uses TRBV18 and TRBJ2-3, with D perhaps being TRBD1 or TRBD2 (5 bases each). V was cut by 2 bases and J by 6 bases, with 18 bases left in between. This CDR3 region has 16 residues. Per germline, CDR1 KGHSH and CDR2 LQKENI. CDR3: CASSPILASTVDTQYF. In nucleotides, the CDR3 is TGTGCCAGCTCACCAATCCTAGCATCGACAGTGGATACGCAGTATTTT. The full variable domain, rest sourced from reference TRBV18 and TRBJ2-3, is NAGVMQNPRHLVRRRGQEARLRCSPMKGHSHVYWYRQLPEEGLKFMVYLQKENIIDESGMPKERFSAEFPKEGPSILRIQQVVRGDSAAYFCASSPILASTVDTQYFGPGTRLTVL.

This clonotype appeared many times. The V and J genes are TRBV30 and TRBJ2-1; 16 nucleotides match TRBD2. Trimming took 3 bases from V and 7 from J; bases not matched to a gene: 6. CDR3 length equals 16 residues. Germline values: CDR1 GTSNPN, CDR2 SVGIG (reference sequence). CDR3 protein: CAWSVGLAGGPNEQFF. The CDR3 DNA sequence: TGTGCCTGGAGCGTGGGACTAGCGGGGGGGCCTAATGAGCAGTTCTTC.

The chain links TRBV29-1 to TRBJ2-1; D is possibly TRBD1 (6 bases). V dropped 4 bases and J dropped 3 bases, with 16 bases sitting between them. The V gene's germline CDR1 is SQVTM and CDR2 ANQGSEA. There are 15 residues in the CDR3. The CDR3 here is CSVVYYTGNYNEQFF. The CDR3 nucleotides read TGCAGCGTTGTTTACTACACAGGGAACTACAATGAGCAGTTCTTC.

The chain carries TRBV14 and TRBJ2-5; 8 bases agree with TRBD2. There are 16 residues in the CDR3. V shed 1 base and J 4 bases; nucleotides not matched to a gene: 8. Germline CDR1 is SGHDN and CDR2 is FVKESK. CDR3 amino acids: CASSQGSPGGGETQYF. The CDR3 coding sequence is TGTGCCAGCAGCCAAGGTTCCCCGGGAGGGGGAGAGACCCAGTACTTC.

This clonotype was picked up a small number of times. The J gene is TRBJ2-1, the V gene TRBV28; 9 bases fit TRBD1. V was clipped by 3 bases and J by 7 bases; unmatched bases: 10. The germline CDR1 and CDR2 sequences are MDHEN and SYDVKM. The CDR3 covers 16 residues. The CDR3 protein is CASSFQGQGHRNEQFF. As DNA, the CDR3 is TGTGCCAGCAGTTTCCAAGGACAGGGGCATCGGAATGAGCAGTTCTTC.